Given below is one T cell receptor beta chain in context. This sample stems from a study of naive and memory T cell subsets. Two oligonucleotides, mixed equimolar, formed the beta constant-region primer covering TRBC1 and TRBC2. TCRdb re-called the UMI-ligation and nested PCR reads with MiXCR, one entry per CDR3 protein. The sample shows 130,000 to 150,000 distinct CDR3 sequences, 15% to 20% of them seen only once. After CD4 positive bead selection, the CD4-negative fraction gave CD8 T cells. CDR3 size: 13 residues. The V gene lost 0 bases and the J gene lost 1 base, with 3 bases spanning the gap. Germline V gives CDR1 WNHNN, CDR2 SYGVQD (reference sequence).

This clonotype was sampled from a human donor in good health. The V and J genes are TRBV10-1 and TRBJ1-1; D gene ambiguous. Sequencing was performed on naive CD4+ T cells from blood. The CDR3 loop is CASSESTNTEAFF. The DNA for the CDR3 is TGCGCCAGCAGTGAGTCGACGAACACTGAAGCTTTCTTT.